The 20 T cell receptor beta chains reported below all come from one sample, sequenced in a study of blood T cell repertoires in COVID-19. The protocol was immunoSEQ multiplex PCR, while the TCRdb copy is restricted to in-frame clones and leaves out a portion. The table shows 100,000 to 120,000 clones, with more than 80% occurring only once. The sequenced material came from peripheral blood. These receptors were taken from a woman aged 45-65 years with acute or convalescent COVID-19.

DNA for the CDR3: TGTGCCAGCAGTCCATCTCCCTATAGCGGGGACGTGGTCTACGAGCAGTACTTC. This codes for CASSPSPYSGDVVYEQYF. The chain employs TRBV28 and TRBJ2-7; 8 bases are shared with TRBD2. This CDR3 spans 18 amino acids. Germline lookup yields CDR1 MDHEN and CDR2 SYDVKM. V trimming: 5 bases; J trimming: 3 bases; junction bases outside the gene matches: 18.

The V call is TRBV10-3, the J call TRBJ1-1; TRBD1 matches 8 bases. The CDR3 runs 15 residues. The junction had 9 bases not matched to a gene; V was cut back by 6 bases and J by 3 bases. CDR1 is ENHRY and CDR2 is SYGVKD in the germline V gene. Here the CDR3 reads CAISHPDRGHTEAFF. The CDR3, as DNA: TGTGCCATCAGCCACCCCGACAGGGGACACACTGAAGCTTTCTTT.

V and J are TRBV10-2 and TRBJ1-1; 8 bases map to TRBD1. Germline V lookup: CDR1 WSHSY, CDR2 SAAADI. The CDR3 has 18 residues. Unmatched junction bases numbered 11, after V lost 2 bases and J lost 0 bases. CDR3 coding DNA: TGCGCCAGCAGTGAGCCCCTATGGACAGGGAAAGTGAACACTGAAGCTTTCTTT. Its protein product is CASSEPLWTGKVNTEAFF.

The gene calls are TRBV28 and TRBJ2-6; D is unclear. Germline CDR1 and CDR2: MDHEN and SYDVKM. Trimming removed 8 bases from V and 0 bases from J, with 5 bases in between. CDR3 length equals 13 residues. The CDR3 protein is CASFLSGANVLTF. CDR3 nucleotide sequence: TGTGCCAGCTTCCTCTCTGGGGCCAACGTCCTGACTTTC.

The CDR3 protein is CASSQDGHSSYEQYF. As DNA, the CDR3 is TGTGCCAGCAGCCAAGATGGACATAGCTCCTACGAGCAGTACTTC. The chain joins TRBV4-2 to TRBJ2-7; maybe TRBD1 (5 bases). The CDR3 runs 15 residues. Trimming removed 0 bases from V and 0 bases from J, with 9 bases in between. Looked up from germline, CDR1 is LGHNA and CDR2 is YNFKEQ.

In nucleotides, the CDR3 is TGTGCCACCGATGGGACAGGTCCTACCAATGAGCAGTTCTTC. Translation: CATDGTGPTNEQFF. The V call is TRBV2, the J call TRBJ2-1; the match to TRBD1 covers 8 bases. The V and J ends lost 10 bases and 6 bases, in that order; junction bases with no gene match: 11. Germline V gene lookup returns CDR1 SNHLY and CDR2 FYNNEI. CDR3 size: 14 residues.

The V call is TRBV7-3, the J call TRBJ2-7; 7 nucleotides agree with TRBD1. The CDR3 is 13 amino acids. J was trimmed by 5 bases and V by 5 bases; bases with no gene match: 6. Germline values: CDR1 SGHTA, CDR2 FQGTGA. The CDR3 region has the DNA TGTGCCAGCAGCGCTACAGGGGTGGACGAGCAGTACTTC. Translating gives CASSATGVDEQYF.

CDR3 loop: CAWSGALSGNTIYF. CDR3 sequence (DNA): TGTGCCTGGAGTGGGGCCCTCTCTGGAAACACCATATATTTT. The chain is built from TRBV30 and TRBJ1-3; D is ambiguous. There are 14 residues in the CDR3. V was pared by 1 base and J by 0 bases, with 7 bases between. Germline V gene sequence: CDR1 GTSNPN, CDR2 SVGIG (reference sequence).

The CDR3 DNA follows: TGTGCCATCAGTGAGGAGCACCCCAACACCGGGGAGCTGTTTTTT. Its protein is CAISEEHPNTGELFF. This chain connects TRBV10-3 to TRBJ2-2, with D unresolved. Deletions cut 2 bases from V and 2 bases from J, with 9 bases between. The CDR3 spans 15 residues. The germline V gene has CDR1 ENHRY and CDR2 SYGVKD.

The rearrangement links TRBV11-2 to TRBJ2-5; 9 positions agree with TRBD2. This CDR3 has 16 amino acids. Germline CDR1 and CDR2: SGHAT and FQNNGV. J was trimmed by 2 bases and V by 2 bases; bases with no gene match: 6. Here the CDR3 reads CASSLSLTSGQETQYF. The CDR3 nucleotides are TGTGCCAGCAGCTTAAGTCTGACTAGCGGTCAAGAGACCCAGTACTTC.

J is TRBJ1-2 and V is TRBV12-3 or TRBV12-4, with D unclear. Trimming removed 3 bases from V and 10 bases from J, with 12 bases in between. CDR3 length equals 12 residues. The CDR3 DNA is TGTGCCAGCAGTTTTTCCCTTGGAGACTACACCTTC. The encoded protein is CASSFSLGDYTF.

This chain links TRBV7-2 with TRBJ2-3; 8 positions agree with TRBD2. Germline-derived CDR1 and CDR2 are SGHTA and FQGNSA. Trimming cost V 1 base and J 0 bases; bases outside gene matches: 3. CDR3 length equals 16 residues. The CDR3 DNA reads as TGTGCCAGCAGCTTAGAGGCTAGCGGGAGCACAGATACGCAGTATTTT. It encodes CASSLEASGSTDTQYF.

The chain's CDR3 is CASSQSGSAYNEQFF. The CDR3 nucleotides read TGCGCCAGCAGCCAAAGCGGGAGTGCCTACAATGAGCAGTTCTTC. This rearrangement joins TRBV4-3 to TRBJ2-1, with 8 bases matching TRBD2. J was trimmed by 2 bases and V by 2 bases; bases with no gene match: 2. This CDR3 is built from 15 residues. The germline V gene has CDR1 LGHNA and CDR2 YSLEER.

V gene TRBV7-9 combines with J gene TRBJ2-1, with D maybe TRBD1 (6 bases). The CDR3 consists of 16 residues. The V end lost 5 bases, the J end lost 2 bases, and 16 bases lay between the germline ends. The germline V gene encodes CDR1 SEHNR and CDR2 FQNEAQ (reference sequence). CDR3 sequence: CASSPRDISTYNEQFF. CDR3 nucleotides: TGTGCCAGCAGCCCACGGGACATTTCGACCTACAATGAGCAGTTCTTC.

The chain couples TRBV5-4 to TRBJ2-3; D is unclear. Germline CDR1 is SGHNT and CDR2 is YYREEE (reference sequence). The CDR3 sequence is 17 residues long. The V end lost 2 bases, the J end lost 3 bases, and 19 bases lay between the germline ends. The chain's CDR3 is CASSLRRRSGSTDTQYF. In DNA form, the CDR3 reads TGTGCCAGCAGCTTACGGCGGCGGTCTGGGTCTACAGATACGCAGTATTTT.

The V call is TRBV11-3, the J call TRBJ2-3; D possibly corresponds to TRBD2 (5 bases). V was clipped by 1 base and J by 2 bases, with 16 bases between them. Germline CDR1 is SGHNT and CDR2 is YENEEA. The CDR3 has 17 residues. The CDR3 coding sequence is TGTGCCAGCAGCTTAGCGGTCGGGAACGACAACACAGATACGCAGTATTTT. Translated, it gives CASSLAVGNDNTDTQYF. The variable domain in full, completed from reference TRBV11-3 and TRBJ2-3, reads EAGVVQSPRYKIIEKKQPVAFWCNPISGHNTLYWYLQNLGQGPELLIRYENEEAVDDSQLPKDRFSAERLKGVDSTLKIQPAELGDSAVYLCASSLAVGNDNTDTQYFGPGTRLTVL.

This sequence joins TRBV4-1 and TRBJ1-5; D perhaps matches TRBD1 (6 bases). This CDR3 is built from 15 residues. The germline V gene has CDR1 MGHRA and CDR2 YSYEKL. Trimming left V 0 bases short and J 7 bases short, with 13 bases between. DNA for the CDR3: TGCGCCAGCAGCCAAGATGGGGGGGCGGGACAGCCCCAGCATTTT. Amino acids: CASSQDGGAGQPQHF.

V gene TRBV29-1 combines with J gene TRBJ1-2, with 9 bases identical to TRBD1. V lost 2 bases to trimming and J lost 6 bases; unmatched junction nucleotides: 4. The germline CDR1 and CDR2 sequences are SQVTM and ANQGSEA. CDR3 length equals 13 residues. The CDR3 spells CSVEHTGGHGYTF. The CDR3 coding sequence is TGCAGCGTTGAACACACAGGGGGCCATGGCTACACCTTC.

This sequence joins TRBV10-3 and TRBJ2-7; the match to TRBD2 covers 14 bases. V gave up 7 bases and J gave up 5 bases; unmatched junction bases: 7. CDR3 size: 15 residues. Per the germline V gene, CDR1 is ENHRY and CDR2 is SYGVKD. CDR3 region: CAITGTSGSSDEQYF. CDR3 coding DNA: TGTGCCATCACCGGGACTAGCGGGAGTTCCGACGAGCAGTACTTC.

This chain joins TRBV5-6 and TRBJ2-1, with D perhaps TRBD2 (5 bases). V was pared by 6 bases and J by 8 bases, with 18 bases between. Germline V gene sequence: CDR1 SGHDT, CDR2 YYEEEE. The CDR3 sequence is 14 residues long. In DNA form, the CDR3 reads TGTGCCAGCATCCGATTCGAGGGTTTCCATGAGCAGTTCTTC. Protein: CASIRFEGFHEQFF.